This is a list of T cell receptor beta chains from one sample in a study of CD8 T cells in ankylosing spondylitis. Via MiXCR, TCRdb re-called the 5' RACE reads, giving one row per CDR3 protein. The repertoire holds roughly 42,000 distinct CDR3 sequences, with roughly 2.5% as singletons. The specimen was blood, either unsorted or a sorted T cell fraction (not recorded which). These receptor sequences come from a male donor with ankylosing spondylitis or in good health (not recorded which). The CDR3 runs from the conserved cysteine through the conserved F or W. A D gene is named only where the DNA matches it firmly. Sizes are listed as once, few, many, or a class for an expanded clone.

D gene | J gene | V gene | clone size | CDR3 protein | CDR3 DNA
TRBD1 | TRBJ2-5 | TRBV9 | many | CASSLGQGQETQYF | TGTGCCAGCAGCCTTGGACAGGGCCAAGAGACCCAGTACTTC
NA | TRBJ1-3 | TRBV9 | many | CASSTPAGGENTIYF | TGTGCCAGCAGCACGCCGGCGGGGGGCGAAAACACCATATATTTT
NA | TRBJ1-2 | TRBV9 | many | CASSVVPGANYGYTF | TGTGCCAGCAGCGTAGTCCCGGGGGCGAACTATGGCTACACCTTC
TRBD2 | TRBJ2-5 | TRBV9 | many | CASSGSGAGGTQYF | TGTGCCAGCAGCGGCTCGGGTGCGGGGGGGACCCAGTACTTC
NA | TRBJ2-5 | TRBV9 | many | CASSVSEEETQYF | TGTGCCAGCAGCGTAAGTGAGGAAGAGACCCAGTACTTC
TRBD2 | TRBJ2-1 | TRBV9 | many | CASSVLGREAYNEQFF | TGTGCCAGCAGCGTATTAGGGCGGGAGGCGTACAATGAGCAGTTCTTC
NA | TRBJ2-1 | TRBV9 | many | CASSVEGVDSYNEQFF | TGTGCCAGCAGCGTAGAAGGGGTAGACTCCTACAATGAGCAGTTCTTC
NA | TRBJ2-5 | TRBV9 | many | CASSVSSQETQYF | TGTGCCAGCAGCGTATCCAGTCAAGAGACCCAGTACTTC
TRBD2 | TRBJ2-7 | TRBV9 | many | CASSVGVAGASYEQYF | TGTGCCAGCAGCGTAGGCGTAGCGGGAGCCTCCTACGAGCAGTACTTC
NA | TRBJ2-1 | TRBV9 | many | CASSVAPIGGEQFF | TGTGCCAGCAGCGTAGCGCCTATTGGGGGTGAGCAGTTCTTC
TRBD2 | TRBJ2-3 | TRBV9 | many | CASSGGGDTQYF | TGTGCCAGCAGCGGGGGGGGAGATACGCAGTATTTT
TRBD1 | TRBJ2-5 | TRBV9 | many | CASSVGDRVGETQYF | TGTGCCAGCAGCGTAGGAGACAGGGTTGGGGAGACCCAGTACTTC
NA | TRBJ1-2 | TRBV9 | many | CASSRGAQGAYGYTF | TGTGCCAGCAGCCGGGGGGCACAGGGTGCATATGGCTACACCTTC
NA | TRBJ1-6 | TRBV9 | many | CASSPQSQGGSPLHF | TGTGCCAGCAGCCCGCAGAGCCAGGGCGGATCACCCCTCCACTTT
TRBD1 | TRBJ2-7 | TRBV9 | many | CASSTRDRGSAYEQYF | TGTGCCAGCAGCACCCGGGACAGGGGGTCCGCCTACGAGCAGTACTTC
TRBD1 | TRBJ1-4 | TRBV9 | many | CASSGGQGRGEKLFF | TGTGCCAGCAGCGGGGGACAGGGTCGGGGCGAAAAACTGTTTTTT
NA | TRBJ2-5 | TRBV9 | many | CASRAFPDQETQYF | TGTGCCAGCAGGGCTTTCCCAGATCAAGAGACCCAGTACTTC
TRBD2 | TRBJ2-1 | TRBV9 | many | CASSVRLAEYNEQFF | TGTGCCAGCAGCGTCCGGCTAGCGGAGTACAATGAGCAGTTCTTC
NA | TRBJ2-2 | TRBV9 | many | CASSESEIGELFF | TGTGCCAGCAGCGAGTCTGAGATCGGGGAGCTGTTTTTT
TRBD2 | TRBJ2-7 | TRBV9 | many | CASSNSGLALGEQYF | TGTGCCAGCAGTAATTCGGGACTAGCTTTGGGCGAGCAGTACTTC
NA | TRBJ2-1 | TRBV9 | few | CASSASSWAYNEQFF | TGTGCCAGCAGCGCATCATCGTGGGCCTACAATGAGCAGTTCTTC
TRBD2 | TRBJ2-3 | TRBV9 | few | CASSRAGGVPGADTQYF | TGTGCCAGCTCGAGGGCGGGAGGGGTCCCGGGCGCAGATACGCAGTATTTT
TRBD1 | TRBJ2-7 | TRBV9 | many | CASSVEGQVRNEQYF | TGTGCCAGCAGCGTAGAGGGACAGGTCAGGAACGAGCAGTACTTC
NA | TRBJ2-3 | TRBV9 | many | CASSKTTSNKNTDTQYF | TGTGCCAGCAGCAAAACAACTAGCAACAAGAACACAGATACGCAGTATTTT
NA | TRBJ2-1 | TRBV9 | many | CASSVDPPLRAEQYNEQFF | TGTGCCAGCAGCGTAGATCCCCCCCTCCGAGCGGAACAGTACAATGAGCAGTTCTTC
NA | TRBJ2-2 | TRBV9 | many | CASSFSTGAGGELFF | TGTGCCAGCAGCTTCTCGACGGGGGCGGGCGGGGAGCTGTTTTTT